There are a few counts of the clone carrying this TCR beta chain. Its specificity is not known. Documented treatment: approximately 9-day PBMC culture with coronavirus spike peptide pools or control peptides (ViraFEST assay). CDR3 length equals 14 residues. Germline CDR1 SGHTA, CDR2 FQGTGA. Trimming shortened V by 5 bases and J by 4 bases, and 11 bases separated the two germline ends. At the Johns Hopkins FTIC core, DNA taken from cultured CD4+ T cells was sequenced by way of the Oncomine TCR Beta short-read assay. TCRdb itself ran the PCR reads through MiXCR, one entry per CDR3 protein. The sample carries roughly 13,000 distinct CDR3 sequences, 35% to 55% recorded once. These data originate in a study of vaccination and CD4 T cells after COVID-19. As for the study in general: Overlapping spike peptides of SARS-CoV-2, HCoV-NL63, HCoV-OC43 and HCoV-229E stimulated the cells. Control cultures received a CEFX pool, an HIV-1 Nef pool, or no peptide. Whole-study findings and limits: Analysis covered relatively few convalescent patients and lacked any early post-infection timepoints.

This rearrangement joins TRBV7-3 to TRBJ2-2, with D perhaps assigned TRBD1 or TRBD2 (5 bases each). The clonotype originates from a human donor who had recovered from COVID-19. The input for sequencing was CD4+ T cells from blood, cultured in vitro, taken before SARS-CoV-2 vaccination. CDR3: CASSPRGATGELFF. Written as DNA, the CDR3 is TGTGCCAGCAGCCCTAGGGGAGCCACCGGGGAGCTGTTTTTT. Full variable domain (outside the CDR3, taken from reference TRBV7-3 and TRBJ2-2): GAGVSQTPSNKVTEKGKYVELRCDPISGHTALYWYRQSLGQGPEFLIYFQGTGAADDSGLPNDRFFAVRPEGSVSTLKIQRTERGDSAVYLCASSPRGATGELFFGEGSRLTVL.